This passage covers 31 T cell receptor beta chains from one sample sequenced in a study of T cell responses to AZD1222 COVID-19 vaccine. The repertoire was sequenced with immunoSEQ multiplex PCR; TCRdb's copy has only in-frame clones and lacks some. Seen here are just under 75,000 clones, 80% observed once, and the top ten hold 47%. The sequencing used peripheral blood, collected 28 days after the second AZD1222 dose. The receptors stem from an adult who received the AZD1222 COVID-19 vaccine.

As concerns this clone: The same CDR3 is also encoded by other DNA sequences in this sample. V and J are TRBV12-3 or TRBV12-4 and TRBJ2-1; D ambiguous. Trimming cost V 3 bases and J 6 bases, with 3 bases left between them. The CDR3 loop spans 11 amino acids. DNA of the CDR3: TGTGCCAGCAGTTTCCTCAATGAGCAGTTCTTC. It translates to CASSFLNEQFF.

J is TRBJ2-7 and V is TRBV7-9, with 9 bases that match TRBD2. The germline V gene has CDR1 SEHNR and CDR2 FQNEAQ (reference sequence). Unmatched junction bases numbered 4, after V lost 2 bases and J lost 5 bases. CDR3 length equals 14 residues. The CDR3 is CASSLLAGDDEQYF. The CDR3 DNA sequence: TGTGCCAGCAGCTTATTAGCGGGAGATGACGAGCAGTACTTC. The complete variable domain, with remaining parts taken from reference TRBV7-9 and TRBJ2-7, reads DTGVSQNPRHKITKRGQNVTFRCDPISEHNRLYWYRQTLGQGPEFLTYFQNEAQLEKSRLLSDRFSAERPKGSFSTLEIQRTEQGDSAMYLCASSLLAGDDEQYFGPGTRLTVT.

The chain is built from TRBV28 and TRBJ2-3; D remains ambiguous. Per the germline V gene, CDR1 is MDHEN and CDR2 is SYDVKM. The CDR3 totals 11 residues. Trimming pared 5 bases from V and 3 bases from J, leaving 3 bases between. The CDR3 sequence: CASSITDTQYF. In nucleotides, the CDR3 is TGTGCCAGCAGTATTACAGATACGCAGTATTTT.

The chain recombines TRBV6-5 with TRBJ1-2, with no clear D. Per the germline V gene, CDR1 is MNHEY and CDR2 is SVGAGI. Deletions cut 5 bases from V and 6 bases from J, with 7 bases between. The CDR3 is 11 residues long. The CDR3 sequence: CASSLRNGYTF. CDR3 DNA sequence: TGTGCCAGCAGTCTCAGAAATGGCTACACCTTC.

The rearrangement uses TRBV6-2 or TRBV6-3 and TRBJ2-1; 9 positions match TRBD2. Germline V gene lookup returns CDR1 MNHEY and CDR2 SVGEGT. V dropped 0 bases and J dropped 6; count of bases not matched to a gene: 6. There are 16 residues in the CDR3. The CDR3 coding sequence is TGTGCCAGCAGTTACTCATTAGCGGGAGCGGTCAATGAGCAGTTCTTC. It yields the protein CASSYSLAGAVNEQFF.

DNA of the CDR3: TGCGCCAGCAGTGAGTTGACACCAACCGGGGAGCTGTTTTTT. Residues: CASSELTPTGELFF. V gene TRBV10-2 combines with J gene TRBJ2-2; D is undetermined. The V end was cut by 1 base, the J end by 5 bases, with 8 bases between. CDR1 WSHSY and CDR2 SAAADI come from the germline V gene. The CDR3 covers 14 residues.

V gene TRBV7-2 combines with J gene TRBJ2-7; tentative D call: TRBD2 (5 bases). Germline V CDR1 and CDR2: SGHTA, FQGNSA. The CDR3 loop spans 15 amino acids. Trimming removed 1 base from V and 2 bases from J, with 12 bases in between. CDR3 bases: TGTGCCAGCAGCTTAGGTATCGGGAACCCCTACGAGCAGTACTTC. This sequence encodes CASSLGIGNPYEQYF. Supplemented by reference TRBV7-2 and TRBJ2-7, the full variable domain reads GAGVSQSPSNKVTEKGKDVELRCDPISGHTALYWYRQSLGQGLEFLIYFQGNSAPDKSGLPSDRFSAERTGGSVSTLTIQRTQQEDSAVYLCASSLGIGNPYEQYFGPGTRLTVT.

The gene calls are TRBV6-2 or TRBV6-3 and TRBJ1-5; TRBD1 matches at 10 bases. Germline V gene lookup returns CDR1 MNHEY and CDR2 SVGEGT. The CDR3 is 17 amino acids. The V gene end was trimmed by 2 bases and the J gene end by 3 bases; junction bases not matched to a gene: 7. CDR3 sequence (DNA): TGTGCCAGCAGTTACACCCCCGGGACAGGGGACAATCAGCCCCAGCATTTT. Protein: CASSYTPGTGDNQPQHF.

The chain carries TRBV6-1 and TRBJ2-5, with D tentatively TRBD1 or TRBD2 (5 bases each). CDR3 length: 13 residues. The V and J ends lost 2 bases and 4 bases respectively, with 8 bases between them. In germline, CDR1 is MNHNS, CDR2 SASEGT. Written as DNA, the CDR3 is TGTGCCAGCAGTGAACCAGGGAGAGAGACCCAGTACTTC. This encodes CASSEPGRETQYF.

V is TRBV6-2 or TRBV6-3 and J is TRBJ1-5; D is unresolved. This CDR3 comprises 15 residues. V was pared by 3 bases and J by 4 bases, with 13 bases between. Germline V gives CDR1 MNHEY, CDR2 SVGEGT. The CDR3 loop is CASSYFPSENQPQHF. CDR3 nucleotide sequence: TGTGCCAGCAGTTATTTCCCCTCGGAGAATCAGCCCCAGCATTTT.

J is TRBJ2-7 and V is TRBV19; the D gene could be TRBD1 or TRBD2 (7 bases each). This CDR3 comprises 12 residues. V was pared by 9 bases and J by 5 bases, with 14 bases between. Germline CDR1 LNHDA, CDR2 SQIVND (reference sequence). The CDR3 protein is CASRQGGNEQYF. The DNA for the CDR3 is TGTGCCAGCAGACAGGGAGGGAACGAGCAGTACTTC. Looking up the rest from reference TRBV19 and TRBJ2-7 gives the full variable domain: DGGITQSPKYLFRKEGQNVTLSCEQNLNHDAMYWYRQDPGQGLRLIYYSQIVNDFQKGDIAEGYSVSREKKESFPLTVTSAQKNPTAFYLCASRQGGNEQYFGPGTRLTVT.

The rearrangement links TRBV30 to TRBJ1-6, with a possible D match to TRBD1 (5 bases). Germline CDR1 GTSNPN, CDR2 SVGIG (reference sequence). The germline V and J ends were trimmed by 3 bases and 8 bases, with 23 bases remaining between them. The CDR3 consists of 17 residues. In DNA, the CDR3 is TGTGCCTGGAGGGGGGTCACACGGACGGGGTTTCATTCACCCCTCCACTTT. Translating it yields CAWRGVTRTGFHSPLHF. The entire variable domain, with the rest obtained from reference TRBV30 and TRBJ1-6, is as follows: SQTIHQWPATLVQPVGSPLSLECTVEGTSNPNLYWYRQAAGRGLQLLFYSVGIGQISSEVPQNLSASRPQDRQFILSSKKLLLSDSGFYLCAWRGVTRTGFHSPLHFGNGTRLTVT.

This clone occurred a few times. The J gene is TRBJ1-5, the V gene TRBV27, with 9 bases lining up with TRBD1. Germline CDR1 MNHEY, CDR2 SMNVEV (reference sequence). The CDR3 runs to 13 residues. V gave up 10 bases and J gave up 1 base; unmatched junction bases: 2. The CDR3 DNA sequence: TGTGCCATAGGGACAGGGAGCAATCAGCCCCAGCATTTT. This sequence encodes CAIGTGSNQPQHF.

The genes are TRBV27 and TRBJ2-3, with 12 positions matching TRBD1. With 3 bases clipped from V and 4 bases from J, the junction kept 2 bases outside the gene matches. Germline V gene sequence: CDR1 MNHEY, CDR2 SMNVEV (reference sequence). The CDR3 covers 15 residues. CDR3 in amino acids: CASSLGQGAPDTQYF. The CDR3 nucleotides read TGTGCCAGCAGTTTGGGACAGGGGGCCCCAGATACGCAGTATTTT.

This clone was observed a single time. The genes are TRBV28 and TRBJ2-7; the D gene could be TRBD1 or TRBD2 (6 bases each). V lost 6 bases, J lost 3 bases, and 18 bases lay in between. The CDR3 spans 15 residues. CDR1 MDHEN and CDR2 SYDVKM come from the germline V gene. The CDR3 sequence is CASSSTRGTIYEQYF. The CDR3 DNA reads TGTGCCAGCAGCTCGACCCGCGGGACAATCTACGAGCAGTACTTC.

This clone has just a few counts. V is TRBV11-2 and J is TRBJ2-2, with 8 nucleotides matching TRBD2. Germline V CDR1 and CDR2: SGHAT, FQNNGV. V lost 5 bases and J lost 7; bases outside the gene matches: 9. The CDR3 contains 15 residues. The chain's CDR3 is CASSPGSGGVGELFF. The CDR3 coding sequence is TGTGCCAGCAGCCCGGGTTCCGGGGGGGTCGGGGAGCTGTTTTTT.

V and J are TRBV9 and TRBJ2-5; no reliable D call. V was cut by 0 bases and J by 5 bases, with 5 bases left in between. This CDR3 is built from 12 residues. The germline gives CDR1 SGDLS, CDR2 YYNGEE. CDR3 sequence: CASSVADETQYF. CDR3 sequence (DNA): TGTGCCAGCAGCGTAGCTGACGAGACCCAGTACTTC.

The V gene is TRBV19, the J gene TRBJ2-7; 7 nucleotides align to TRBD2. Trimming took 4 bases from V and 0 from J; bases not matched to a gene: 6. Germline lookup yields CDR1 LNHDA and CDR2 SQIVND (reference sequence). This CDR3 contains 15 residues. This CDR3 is CASSTAGTISYEQYF. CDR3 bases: TGTGCCAGTAGTACTGCCGGGACTATCTCCTACGAGCAGTACTTC. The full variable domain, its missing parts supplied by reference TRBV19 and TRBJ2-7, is DGGITQSPKYLFRKEGQNVTLSCEQNLNHDAMYWYRQDPGQGLRLIYYSQIVNDFQKGDIAEGYSVSREKKESFPLTVTSAQKNPTAFYLCASSTAGTISYEQYFGPGTRLTVT.

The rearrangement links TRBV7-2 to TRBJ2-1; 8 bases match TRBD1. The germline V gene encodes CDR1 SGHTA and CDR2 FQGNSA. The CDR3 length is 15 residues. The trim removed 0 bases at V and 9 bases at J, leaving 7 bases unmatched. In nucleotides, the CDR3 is TGTGCCAGCAGCTTAGCCGGGACAGGACGGGGTGAGCAGTTCTTC. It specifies CASSLAGTGRGEQFF.

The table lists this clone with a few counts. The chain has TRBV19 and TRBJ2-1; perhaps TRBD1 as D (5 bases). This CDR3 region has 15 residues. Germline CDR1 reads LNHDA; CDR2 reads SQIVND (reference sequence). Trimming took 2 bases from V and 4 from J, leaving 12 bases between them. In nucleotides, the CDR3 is TGTGCCAGTAGTATATCCAGGGCCGGGTACAATGAGCAGTTCTTC. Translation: CASSISRAGYNEQFF.

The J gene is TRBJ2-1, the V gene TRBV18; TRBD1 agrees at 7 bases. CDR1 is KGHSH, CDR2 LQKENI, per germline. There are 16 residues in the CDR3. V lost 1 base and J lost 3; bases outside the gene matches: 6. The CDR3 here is CASSPQGAGNYNEQFF. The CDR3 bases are TGTGCCAGCTCACCACAGGGGGCCGGAAACTACAATGAGCAGTTCTTC.

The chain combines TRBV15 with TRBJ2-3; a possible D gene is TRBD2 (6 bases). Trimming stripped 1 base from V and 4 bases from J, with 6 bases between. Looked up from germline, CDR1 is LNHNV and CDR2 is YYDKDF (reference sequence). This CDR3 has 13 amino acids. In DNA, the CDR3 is TGTGCCACCAGCAGAGGACTAGCAGATACGCAGTATTTT. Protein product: CATSRGLADTQYF.

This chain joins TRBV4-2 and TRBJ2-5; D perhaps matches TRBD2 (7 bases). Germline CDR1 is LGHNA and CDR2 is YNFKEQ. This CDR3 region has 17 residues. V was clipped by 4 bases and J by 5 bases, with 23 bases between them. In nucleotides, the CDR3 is TGTGCCAGCAGCCCCCTGGCTTTCGGGGGGCTGGGTGAGACCCAGTACTTC. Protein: CASSPLAFGGLGETQYF.

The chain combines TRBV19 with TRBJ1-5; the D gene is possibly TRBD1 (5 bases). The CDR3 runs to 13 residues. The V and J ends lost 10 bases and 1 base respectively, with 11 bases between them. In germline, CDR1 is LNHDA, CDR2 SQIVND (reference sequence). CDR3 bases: TGTGCCACCGCGACAGTAAGCAATCAGCCCCAGCATTTT. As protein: CATATVSNQPQHF. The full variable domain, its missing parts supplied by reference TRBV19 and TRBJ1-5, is DGGITQSPKYLFRKEGQNVTLSCEQNLNHDAMYWYRQDPGQGLRLIYYSQIVNDFQKGDIAEGYSVSREKKESFPLTVTSAQKNPTAFYLCATATVSNQPQHFGDGTRLSIL.

This CDR3 reads CSVGMSSGELFF. The CDR3 region has the DNA TGCAGCGTTGGAATGAGTTCCGGGGAGCTGTTTTTT. V is TRBV29-1 and J is TRBJ2-2; no firm D call. V was pared by 4 bases and J by 6 bases, with 9 bases between. The CDR3 sequence is 12 residues long. In germline, CDR1 is SQVTM, CDR2 ANQGSEA.

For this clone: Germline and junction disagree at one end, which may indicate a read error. The CDR3 spells CATSRGDRGYSSPLHF. The CDR3, as DNA: TGTGCCACCAGCAGGGGGGACAGGGGGTATAGTTCACCCCTCCACTTT. The chain employs TRBV15 and TRBJ1-6; TRBD1 agrees at 11 bases. The CDR3 has 16 residues. CDR1 and CDR2 from the germline V gene are LNHNV and YYDKDF (reference sequence).

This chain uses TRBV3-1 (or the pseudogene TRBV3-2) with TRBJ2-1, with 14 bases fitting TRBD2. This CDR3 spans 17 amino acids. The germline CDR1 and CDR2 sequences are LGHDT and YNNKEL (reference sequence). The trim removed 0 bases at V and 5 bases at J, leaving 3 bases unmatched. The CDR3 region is CASSQDLGLAGDNEQFF. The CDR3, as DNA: TGTGCCAGCAGCCAAGATCTGGGACTAGCGGGAGACAATGAGCAGTTCTTC.

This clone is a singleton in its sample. The CDR3 DNA reads TGTGCCAGCAGCCAAGAGTGGCGGGGGTTGGATACGCAGTATTTT. The encoded protein is CASSQEWRGLDTQYF. The gene calls are TRBV4-2 and TRBJ2-3, with 7 bases lining up with TRBD2. Germline CDR1 is LGHNA and CDR2 is YNFKEQ. The CDR3 contains 15 residues. Trimming at V came to 0 bases and at J to 6 bases, leaving 6 bases not matched to a gene.

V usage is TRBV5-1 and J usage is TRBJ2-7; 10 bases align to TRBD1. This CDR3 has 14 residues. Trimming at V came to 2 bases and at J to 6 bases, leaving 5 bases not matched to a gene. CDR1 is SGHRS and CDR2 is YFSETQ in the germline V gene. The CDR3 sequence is CASSFRDRGSEQYF. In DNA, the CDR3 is TGCGCCAGCAGCTTCCGGGACAGGGGTAGCGAGCAGTACTTC.

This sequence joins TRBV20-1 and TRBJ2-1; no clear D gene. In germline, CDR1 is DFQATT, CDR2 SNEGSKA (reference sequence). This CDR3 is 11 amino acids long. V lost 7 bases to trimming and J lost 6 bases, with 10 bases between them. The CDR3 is CSGADTNEQFF. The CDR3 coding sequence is TGCAGTGGGGCAGACACCAATGAGCAGTTCTTC.

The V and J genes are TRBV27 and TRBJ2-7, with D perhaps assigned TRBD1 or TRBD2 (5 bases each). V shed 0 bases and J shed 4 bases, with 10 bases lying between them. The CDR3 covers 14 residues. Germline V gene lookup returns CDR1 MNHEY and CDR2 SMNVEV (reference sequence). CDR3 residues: CASSLSVGVYEQYF. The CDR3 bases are TGTGCCAGCAGTTTATCGGTGGGGGTATACGAGCAGTACTTC.